These 26 T cell receptor beta chains share one sample of origin, sequenced in a study of shared clonotypes between healthy human individuals. Generated by immunoSEQ multiplex PCR, the TCRdb table keeps only in-frame clones and is missing some. The sample carries 1,400,000 or so clones, approximately 98.5% recorded once. The source material was naive CD4+ T cells sorted from blood. Noted subset: CD45RA+ positively selected. The source of these receptors is a man aged 25 to 45 in good health.

The chain is built from TRBV10-3 and TRBJ1-5, with 8 positions matching TRBD1. Germline V gene sequence: CDR1 ENHRY, CDR2 SYGVKD. The CDR3 consists of 15 residues. The V and J ends lost 2 bases and 6 bases, in that order; junction bases with no gene match: 6. The CDR3 region is CAISEMQGAVQPQHF. Written as DNA, the CDR3 is TGTGCCATCAGTGAGATGCAGGGGGCCGTTCAGCCCCAGCATTTT.

This clone came up once. The chain links TRBV5-1 to TRBJ2-1; D call uncertain. The CDR3 is 14 residues long. V was trimmed by 0 bases and J by 7 bases, leaving 11 bases between them. Looked up from germline, CDR1 is SGHRS and CDR2 is YFSETQ. The CDR3 nucleotides read TGCGCCAGCAGCTTGGCTGCGGACGGGAATGAGCAGTTCTTC. It translates to CASSLAADGNEQFF.

The CDR3 DNA sequence: TGCGCCAGCAGTGAGTCGGGAGATACGCAGTATTTT. Translation: CASSESGDTQYF. The gene calls are TRBV10-2 and TRBJ2-3; D unresolved. In germline, CDR1 is WSHSY, CDR2 SAAADI. V lost 0 bases to trimming and J lost 5 bases, with 3 bases between them. The CDR3 loop spans 12 amino acids.

The V call is TRBV5-1, the J call TRBJ2-3; the match to TRBD2 covers 8 bases. V shed 6 bases and J 2 bases; nucleotides not matched to a gene: 14. Germline lookup yields CDR1 SGHRS and CDR2 YFSETQ. This CDR3 spans 17 amino acids. The CDR3 bases are TGCGCCAGCACCCGAGATGGAGCGGGAGTGTCCACAGATACGCAGTATTTT. Amino acids: CASTRDGAGVSTDTQYF.

J is TRBJ2-5 and V is TRBV5-4, with D hard to call. Germline V gives CDR1 SGHNT, CDR2 YYREEE (reference sequence). Trimming shortened V by 4 bases and J by 5 bases, and 15 bases separated the two germline ends. The CDR3 is 14 amino acids. CDR3 amino acids: CASSTKHRPETQYF. As DNA, the CDR3 is TGTGCCAGCAGCACGAAACACCGGCCGGAGACCCAGTACTTC.

The chain links TRBV10-3 to TRBJ2-3; D is perhaps TRBD2 (6 bases). The CDR3 is 15 residues long. Trimming took 2 bases from V and 1 from J, leaving 10 bases between them. Germline V gene data show CDR1 as ENHRY and CDR2 as SYGVKD. In nucleotides, the CDR3 is TGTGCCATCAGTGAGAATCCTAGCGGCACAGATACGCAGTATTTT. Translated: CAISENPSGTDTQYF.

Worth noting for this clone: Other DNA sequences within the sample encode an identical CDR3. Here the CDR3 reads CASSSITDTQYF. The DNA of the CDR3 is TGTGCCAGCAGTTCAATCACAGATACGCAGTATTTT. The chain uses TRBV27 and TRBJ2-3; D is uncertain. CDR3 length: 12 residues. Germline CDR1 MNHEY, CDR2 SMNVEV (reference sequence). Trimming removed 4 bases at V and 2 bases at J, with 4 bases between.

The chain is built from TRBV11-2 and TRBJ2-3; 8 bases are shared with TRBD1. Germline CDR1 and CDR2: SGHAT and FQNNGV. The trim removed 6 bases at V and 7 bases at J, leaving 6 bases unmatched. CDR3 length: 13 amino acids. The CDR3 sequence: CASRQTGGHTQYF. CDR3 coding DNA: TGTGCCAGCAGACAAACAGGGGGTCATACGCAGTATTTT.

This clone was seen once. The chain links TRBV11-1 to TRBJ2-1; TRBD2 agrees at 12 bases. The CDR3 runs to 16 residues. CDR1 and CDR2 from the germline V gene are SGHAT and FQDESV (reference sequence). V dropped 3 bases and J dropped 3; count of bases not matched to a gene: 3. As DNA, the CDR3 is TGTGCCAGCAGCTTCGGACTAGCGGGGTTCTACAATGAGCAGTTCTTC. Protein sequence: CASSFGLAGFYNEQFF.

The chain is built from TRBV9 and TRBJ2-7, with TRBD1 matching 10 bases. The CDR3 is 14 amino acids. Unmatched junction bases numbered 3, after V lost 3 bases and J lost 3 bases. Germline CDR1 and CDR2: SGDLS and YYNGEE. The CDR3 reads CASSGGQGIYEQYF. In DNA, the CDR3 is TGTGCCAGCAGCGGGGGACAGGGGATCTACGAGCAGTACTTC.

The V gene is TRBV5-1, the J gene TRBJ2-5, with 9 bases that match TRBD1. The CDR3 runs 16 residues. Germline CDR1 is SGHRS and CDR2 is YFSETQ. Trimming removed 0 bases from V and 4 bases from J; junction bases left unmatched: 7. CDR3 coding DNA: TGCGCCAGCAGCTTGGGCCGGACAGGGGATGGAGAGACCCAGTACTTC. It codes for CASSLGRTGDGETQYF.

The chain links TRBV18 to TRBJ2-7; D possibly matches TRBD1 or TRBD2 (7 bases each). The CDR3 loop spans 15 amino acids. Germline V lookup: CDR1 KGHSH, CDR2 LQKENI. V dropped 10 bases and J dropped 3 bases, with 22 bases sitting between them. DNA of the CDR3: TGTGCCACCGCCCAAGGGGGCGGGAGTGGCTACGAGCAGTACTTC. Protein product: CATAQGGGSGYEQYF.

The rearrangement joins TRBV6-6 to TRBJ1-2; the D is unclear. In germline, CDR1 is MNHNY, CDR2 SVGAGI (reference sequence). The CDR3 is 12 residues long. V was pared by 6 bases and J by 7 bases, with 12 bases between. CDR3 sequence: CASRQTSGGYTF. CDR3 nucleotide sequence: TGTGCCAGCAGACAGACCAGTGGTGGCTACACCTTC.

This chain connects TRBV25-1 to TRBJ2-7; possible D gene TRBD1, 6 bases. Looked up from germline, CDR1 is MGHDK and CDR2 is SYGVNS. With 4 bases removed from V and 7 bases from J, the gap between germline ends came to 11 bases. This CDR3 has 12 amino acids. In nucleotides, the CDR3 is TGTGCCAGCAGTGTACAGGGTAGTGAGCAGTACTTC. Residues: CASSVQGSEQYF.

The rearrangement joins TRBV6-5 to TRBJ2-2; D remains ambiguous. This CDR3 region has 16 residues. The germline V gene has CDR1 MNHEY and CDR2 SVGAGI. Trimming pared 0 bases from V and 3 bases from J, leaving 11 bases between. The CDR3 DNA is TGTGCCAGCAGTTACTCGATAGGGCCTCACACCGGGGAGCTGTTTTTT. Translating gives CASSYSIGPHTGELFF.

The chain employs TRBV4-1 and TRBJ2-5, with 11 bases that match TRBD2. V was pared by 4 bases and J by 0 bases, with 7 bases of the junction left unmatched. Germline V gene lookup returns CDR1 MGHRA and CDR2 YSYEKL. This CDR3 comprises 17 residues. This CDR3 is CASSPRLAGYYQETQYF. The CDR3 DNA reads as TGCGCCAGCAGCCCCAGACTAGCGGGATACTACCAAGAGACCCAGTACTTC.

The chain is built from TRBV7-6 and TRBJ2-3, with D possibly matching TRBD2 (6 bases). V was cut by 4 bases and J by 4 bases, with 15 bases left in between. This CDR3 is built from 15 residues. Germline V gene sequence: CDR1 SGHVS, CDR2 FNYEAQ. CDR3 sequence (DNA): TGTGCCAGCAGCTCTCGACTAGGCCCGGCAGATACGCAGTATTTT. Its protein is CASSSRLGPADTQYF.

This chain uses TRBV7-9 with TRBJ1-3; 8 nucleotides line up with TRBD1. J gave up 7 bases and V 5 bases, and 7 bases lay outside the gene matches. This CDR3 comprises 14 residues. Germline loops: CDR1 SEHNR, CDR2 FQNEAQ (reference sequence). CDR3 coding DNA: TGTGCCAGCAGCCAACGGACAGGGATCAACACCATATATTTT. It codes for CASSQRTGINTIYF.

V is TRBV7-9 and J is TRBJ2-1, with no clear D. The germline CDR1 and CDR2 sequences are SEHNR and FQNEAQ (reference sequence). The CDR3 length is 14 residues. V was pared by 2 bases and J by 5 bases, with 10 bases between. The CDR3, as DNA: TGTGCCAGCAGCTTATTTAACGGAGACAATGAGCAGTTCTTC. Translating it yields CASSLFNGDNEQFF. The whole variable domain, remainder taken from reference TRBV7-9 and TRBJ2-1, is DTGVSQNPRHKITKRGQNVTFRCDPISEHNRLYWYRQTLGQGPEFLTYFQNEAQLEKSRLLSDRFSAERPKGSFSTLEIQRTEQGDSAMYLCASSLFNGDNEQFFGPGTRLTVL.

The gene calls are TRBV7-2 and TRBJ2-3, with TRBD2 matching over 14 bases. J was trimmed by 6 bases and V by 5 bases; bases with no gene match: 10. The CDR3 runs 17 residues. Germline assignment: CDR1 SGHTA and CDR2 FQGNSA. The CDR3 DNA reads TGTGCCAGCAGCCGGGACGCGACTAGCGGGAGGGGGGATACGCAGTATTTT. Residues: CASSRDATSGRGDTQYF.

This clone appeared a single time. The rearrangement uses TRBV28 and TRBJ2-7, with TRBD2 matching over 12 bases. This CDR3 contains 18 residues. Unmatched junction bases numbered 9, after V lost 3 bases and J lost 0 bases. Germline V gene sequence: CDR1 MDHEN, CDR2 SYDVKM. The CDR3 reads CASSFPLAGGLGSYEQYF. Written as DNA, the CDR3 is TGTGCCAGCAGTTTCCCCCTAGCGGGAGGGTTGGGCTCCTACGAGCAGTACTTC.

The chain carries TRBV6-1 and TRBJ2-3; possible D gene TRBD1, 6 bases. This CDR3 comprises 15 residues. With 2 bases removed from V and 3 bases from J, the gap between germline ends came to 12 bases. Germline lookup yields CDR1 MNHNS and CDR2 SASEGT. The CDR3 reads CASSERKGVTDTQYF. The CDR3 DNA reads as TGTGCCAGCAGTGAAAGAAAGGGGGTAACAGATACGCAGTATTTT.

The V gene is TRBV11-2, the J gene TRBJ1-2; a possible D gene is TRBD1 (5 bases). V was pared by 4 bases and J by 8 bases, with 11 bases between. Germline V lookup: CDR1 SGHAT, CDR2 FQNNGV. This CDR3 comprises 12 residues. The CDR3 spells CASSSRAPGYTF. The CDR3 nucleotides read TGTGCCAGCAGCTCCAGGGCCCCGGGCTACACCTTC.

The chain recombines TRBV5-4 with TRBJ2-3, with unresolved D. The CDR3 is 13 amino acids. The V and J ends lost 0 bases and 2 bases respectively, with 4 bases between them. The germline V gene has CDR1 SGHNT and CDR2 YYREEE (reference sequence). CDR3 sequence (DNA): TGTGCCAGCAGCTTGGCGAACACAGATACGCAGTATTTT. It yields the protein CASSLANTDTQYF.

This chain links TRBV5-6 with TRBJ2-3; no reliable D call. The CDR3 consists of 17 residues. V dropped 0 bases and J dropped 0 bases, with 14 bases sitting between them. Germline CDR1 reads SGHDT; CDR2 reads YYEEEE. The CDR3 reads CASSLATFQWSTDTQYF. In DNA form, the CDR3 reads TGTGCCAGCAGCTTGGCCACCTTCCAGTGGAGCACAGATACGCAGTATTTT.

This chain joins TRBV28 and TRBJ2-7, with TRBD1 as a possible D gene (6 bases). With 11 bases removed from V and 3 bases from J, the gap between germline ends came to 14 bases. The CDR3 totals 12 residues. CDR1 is MDHEN, CDR2 SYDVKM, per germline. In DNA, the CDR3 is TGTGCCGGAAGGGGGTCGAACTACGAGCAGTACTTC. Amino acids: CAGRGSNYEQYF.